These 8 T cell receptor beta chains originate from one sample sequenced in a study of beta chain features in type 1 diabetes (dated by TCRdb to the late 2010s). Results and caveats for the whole study, not just this receptor: Type 1 diabetes patients showed a moderate but significant shortening of TCRB CDR3 length in all four CD4+ subsets.

Their antigen targets remain unknown. Libraries came from the immunoSEQ multiplex PCR assay. All of the isolated RNA was reverse transcribed with the High Capacity cDNA Reverse Transcription Kit, so expressed TCRB transcripts were sequenced. This is the immuneACCESS table as TCRdb keeps it, with only in-frame sequences that have V and J called. A part of the clones is gone; compared with another copy, unresolved V genes explain less than half, and the rest is unexplained. The sample has some 350,000 clones on record, less than 15% of them singletons. Together, the top ten hold roughly 0.015% of the sample. The specimen was naive CD4+ T cells from blood. This specimen's cell subset or site label, per the study, means: true naive CD4+ T cells. Receptors originate from a woman aged 18-29 years with type 1 diabetes.

In this sample, this clone turned up a few times. V usage is TRBV30 and J usage is TRBJ1-5, with 10 bases matching TRBD1. V shed 2 bases and J 2 bases; nucleotides not matched to a gene: 6. Germline V lookup: CDR1 GTSNPN, CDR2 SVGIG (reference sequence). CDR3 length: 16 amino acids. The chain's CDR3 is CAWSRGTGAGNQPQHF. CDR3 sequence (DNA): TGTGCCTGGAGTCGGGGGACAGGGGCGGGCAATCAGCCCCAGCATTTT.

This clone has only a few counts. The chain combines TRBV11-2 with TRBJ2-7; possibly TRBD1 for D (5 bases). With 1 base removed from V and 7 bases from J, the gap between germline ends came to 14 bases. Looked up from germline, CDR1 is SGHAT and CDR2 is FQNNGV. This CDR3 is built from 14 residues. The CDR3 loop is CASSLVSSAGEQYF. CDR3 bases: TGTGCCAGCAGCTTAGTTAGCTCTGCAGGGGAGCAGTACTTC.

This clone has only a few counts. The V gene is TRBV27, the J gene TRBJ1-4; D is possibly TRBD1 (5 bases). This CDR3 region has 12 residues. The V and J ends lost 6 bases and 7 bases respectively, with 9 bases between them. Germline V lookup: CDR1 MNHEY, CDR2 SMNVEV (reference sequence). The CDR3 DNA is TGTGCCAGCAGGGGGCCCGGTGAAAAACTGTTTTTT. This translates into CASRGPGEKLFF.

This clone turned up a few times. The gene calls are TRBV12-5 and TRBJ2-1; TRBD1 aligns across 9 bases. Per the germline V gene, CDR1 is LGHNT and CDR2 is FRNRAP. V gave up 10 bases and J gave up 6 bases; unmatched junction bases: 13. This CDR3 is built from 15 residues. The CDR3 sequence is CATSDGTGLSNEQFF. CDR3 sequence (DNA): TGTGCTACTTCTGACGGGACAGGGTTGAGCAATGAGCAGTTCTTC.

The gene calls are TRBV28 and TRBJ1-1, with TRBD1 as a possible D gene (5 bases). Germline values: CDR1 MDHEN, CDR2 SYDVKM. Trimming took 6 bases from V and 5 from J, leaving 16 bases between them. This CDR3 region has 14 residues. The DNA of the CDR3 is TGTGCCAGCAGCTCCAGGCCCCGGGGGACTGAAGCTTTCTTT. Translation gives CASSSRPRGTEAFF.

The chain combines TRBV7-9 with TRBJ2-5, with a weak D call TRBD1 (5 bases). V dropped 1 base and J dropped 4 bases, with 13 bases sitting between them. Germline lookup yields CDR1 SEHNR and CDR2 FQNEAQ (reference sequence). The CDR3 loop spans 15 amino acids. CDR3 amino acids: CASSLGRAFGETQYF. The DNA of the CDR3 is TGTGCCAGCAGCTTAGGCAGGGCCTTCGGAGAGACCCAGTACTTC. Supplemented by reference TRBV7-9 and TRBJ2-5, the full variable domain reads DTGVSQNPRHKITKRGQNVTFRCDPISEHNRLYWYRQTLGQGPEFLTYFQNEAQLEKSRLLSDRFSAERPKGSFSTLEIQRTEQGDSAMYLCASSLGRAFGETQYFGPGTRLLVL.

This clone was found a few times. The chain has TRBV21-1 and TRBJ2-7; TRBD1 reflects the table's D call only, with no check against the DNA. TRBV21-1 counts as a pseudogene. The CDR3 contains 14 residues. CDR3 amino acids: CASLKRDRGDEQYV. CDR3 bases: TGTGCCAGCCTCAAGAGGGACAGGGGGGACGAGCAGTACGTC.

The chain uses TRBV30 and TRBJ2-7, with 8 bases lining up with TRBD1. V was pared by 3 bases and J by 0 bases, with 4 bases of the junction left unmatched. The CDR3 runs to 14 residues. In germline, CDR1 is GTSNPN, CDR2 SVGIG (reference sequence). The CDR3 DNA is TGTGCCTGGAGCCGGACAGGGTACTCCTACGAGCAGTACTTC. Encoded protein: CAWSRTGYSYEQYF.